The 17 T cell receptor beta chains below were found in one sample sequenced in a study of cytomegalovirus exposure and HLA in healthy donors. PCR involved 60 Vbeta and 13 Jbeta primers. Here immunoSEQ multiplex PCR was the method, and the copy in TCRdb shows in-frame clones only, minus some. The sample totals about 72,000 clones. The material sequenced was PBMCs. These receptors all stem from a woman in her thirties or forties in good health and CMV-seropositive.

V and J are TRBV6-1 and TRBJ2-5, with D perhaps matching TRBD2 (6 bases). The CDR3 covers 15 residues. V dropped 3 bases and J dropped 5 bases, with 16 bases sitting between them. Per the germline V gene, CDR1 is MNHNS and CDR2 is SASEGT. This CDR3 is CASSDEPGRSETQYF. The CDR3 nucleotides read TGTGCCAGCAGTGACGAACCAGGGAGGAGTGAGACCCAGTACTTC.

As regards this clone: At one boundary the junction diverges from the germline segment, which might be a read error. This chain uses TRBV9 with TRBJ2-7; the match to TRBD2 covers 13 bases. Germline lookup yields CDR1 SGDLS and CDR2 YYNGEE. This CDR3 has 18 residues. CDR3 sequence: CASSVGGLAGQSSYERYF. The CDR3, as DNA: TGTGCCAGCAGCGTAGGGGGACTAGCGGGACAAAGCTCCTACGAGCGGTACTTC. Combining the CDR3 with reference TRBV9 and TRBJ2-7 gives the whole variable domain DSGVTQTPKHLITATGQRVTLRCSPRSGDLSVYWYQQSLDQGLQFLIQYYNGEERAKGNILERFSAQQFPDLHSELNLSSLELGDSALYFCASSVGGLAGQSSYERYFGPGTRLTVT.

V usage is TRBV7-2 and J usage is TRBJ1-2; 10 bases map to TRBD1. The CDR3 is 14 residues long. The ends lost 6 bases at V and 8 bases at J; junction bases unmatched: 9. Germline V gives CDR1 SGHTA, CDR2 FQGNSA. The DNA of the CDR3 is TGTGCCAGCAGGGCTATCGACAGGGGGCAAGGCTACACCTTC. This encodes CASRAIDRGQGYTF. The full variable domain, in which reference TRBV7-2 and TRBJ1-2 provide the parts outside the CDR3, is GAGVSQSPSNKVTEKGKDVELRCDPISGHTALYWYRQSLGQGLEFLIYFQGNSAPDKSGLPSDRFSAERTGGSVSTLTIQRTQQEDSAVYLCASRAIDRGQGYTFGSGTRLTVV.

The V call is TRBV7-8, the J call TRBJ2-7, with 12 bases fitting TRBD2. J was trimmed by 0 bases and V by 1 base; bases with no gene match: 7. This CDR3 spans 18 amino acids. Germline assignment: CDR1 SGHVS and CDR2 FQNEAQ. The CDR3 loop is CASSLVASGRVGSYEQYF. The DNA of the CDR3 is TGTGCCAGCAGCTTAGTAGCTAGCGGGAGGGTTGGCTCCTACGAGCAGTACTTC.

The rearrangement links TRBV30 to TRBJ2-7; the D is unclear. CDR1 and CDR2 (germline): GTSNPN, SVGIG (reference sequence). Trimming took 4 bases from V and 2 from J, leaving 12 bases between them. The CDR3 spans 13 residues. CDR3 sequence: CAWNSSPAYEQYF. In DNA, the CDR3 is TGTGCCTGGAATTCCTCTCCCGCCTACGAGCAGTACTTC.

CDR3 sequence: CASGQGLAGTDTQYF. DNA of the CDR3: TGTGCCAGCGGCCAAGGACTAGCGGGGACAGATACGCAGTATTTT. The chain couples TRBV7-9 to TRBJ2-3, with 12 positions matching TRBD2. Unmatched junction bases numbered 6, after V lost 8 bases and J lost 3 bases. There are 15 residues in the CDR3. Germline values: CDR1 SEHNR, CDR2 FQNEAQ (reference sequence).

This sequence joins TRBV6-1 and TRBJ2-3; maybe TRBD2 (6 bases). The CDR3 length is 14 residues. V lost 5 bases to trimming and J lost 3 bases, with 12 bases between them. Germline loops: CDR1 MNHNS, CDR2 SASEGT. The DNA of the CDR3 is TGTGCCAGCAGTCGGAGGGTTATGACAGATACGCAGTATTTT. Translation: CASSRRVMTDTQYF.

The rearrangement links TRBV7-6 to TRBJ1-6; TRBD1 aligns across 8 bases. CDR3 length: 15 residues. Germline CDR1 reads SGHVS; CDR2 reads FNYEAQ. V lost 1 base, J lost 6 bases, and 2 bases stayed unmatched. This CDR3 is CASSLGQGANSPLHF. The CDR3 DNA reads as TGTGCCAGCAGCTTAGGTCAGGGGGCTAATTCACCCCTCCACTTT.

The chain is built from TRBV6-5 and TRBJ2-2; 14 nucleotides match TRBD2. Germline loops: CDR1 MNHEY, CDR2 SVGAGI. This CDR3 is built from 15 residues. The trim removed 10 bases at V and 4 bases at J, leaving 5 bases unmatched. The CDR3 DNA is TGTGCCATCGGGACTAGCGGGAGAGGCACCGGGGAGCTGTTTTTT. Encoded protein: CAIGTSGRGTGELFF.

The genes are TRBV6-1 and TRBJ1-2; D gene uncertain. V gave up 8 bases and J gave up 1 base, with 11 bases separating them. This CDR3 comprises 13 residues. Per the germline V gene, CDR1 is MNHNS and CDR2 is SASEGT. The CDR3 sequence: CASGERVNYGYTF. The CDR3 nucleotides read TGTGCCAGCGGGGAGAGGGTTAACTATGGCTACACCTTC.

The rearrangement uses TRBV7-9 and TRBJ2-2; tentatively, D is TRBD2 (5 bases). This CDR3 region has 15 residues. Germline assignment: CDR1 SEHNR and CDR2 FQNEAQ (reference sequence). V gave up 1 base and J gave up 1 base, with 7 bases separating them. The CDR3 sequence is CASSLVAGNTGELFF. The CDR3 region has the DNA TGTGCCAGCAGCTTAGTTGCGGGGAACACCGGGGAGCTGTTTTTT.

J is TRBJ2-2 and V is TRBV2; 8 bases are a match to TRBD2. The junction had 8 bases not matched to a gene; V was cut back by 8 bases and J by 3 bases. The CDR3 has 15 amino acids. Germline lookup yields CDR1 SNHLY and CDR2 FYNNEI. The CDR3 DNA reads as TGTGCCAGCCTCCTCGGGAGGGCGGACACCGGGGAGCTGTTTTTT. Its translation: CASLLGRADTGELFF.

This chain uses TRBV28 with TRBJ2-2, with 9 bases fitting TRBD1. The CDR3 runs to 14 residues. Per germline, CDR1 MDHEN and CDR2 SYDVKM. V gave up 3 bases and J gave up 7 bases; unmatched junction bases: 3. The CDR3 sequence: CASSFDRGGGELFF. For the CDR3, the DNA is TGTGCCAGCAGTTTCGACAGGGGGGGCGGGGAGCTGTTTTTT. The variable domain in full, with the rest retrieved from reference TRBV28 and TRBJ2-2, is DVKVTQSSRYLVKRTGEKVFLECVQDMDHENMFWYRQDPGLGLRLIYFSYDVKMKEKGDIPEGYSVSREKKERFSLILESASTNQTSMYLCASSFDRGGGELFFGEGSRLTVL.

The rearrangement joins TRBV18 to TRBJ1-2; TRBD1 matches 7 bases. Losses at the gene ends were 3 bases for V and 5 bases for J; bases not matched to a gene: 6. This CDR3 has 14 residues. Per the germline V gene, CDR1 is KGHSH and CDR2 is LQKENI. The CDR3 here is CASSPGTAVYGYTF. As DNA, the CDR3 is TGTGCCAGCTCACCTGGGACAGCGGTTTATGGCTACACCTTC.

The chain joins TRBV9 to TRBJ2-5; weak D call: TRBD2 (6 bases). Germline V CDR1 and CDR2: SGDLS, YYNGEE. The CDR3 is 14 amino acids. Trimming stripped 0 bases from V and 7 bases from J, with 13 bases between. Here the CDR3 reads CASSVGGEVRTQYF. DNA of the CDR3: TGTGCCAGCAGCGTAGGCGGGGAGGTGAGGACCCAGTACTTC.

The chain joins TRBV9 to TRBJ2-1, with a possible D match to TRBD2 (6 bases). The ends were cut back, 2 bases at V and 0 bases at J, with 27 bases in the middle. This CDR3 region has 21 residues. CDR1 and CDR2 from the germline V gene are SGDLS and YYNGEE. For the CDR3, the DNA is TGTGCCAGCAGCGTTAACCTCAGTCGGCTGCGGGGCCATAGCTCCTACAATGAGCAGTTCTTC. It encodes CASSVNLSRLRGHSSYNEQFF.

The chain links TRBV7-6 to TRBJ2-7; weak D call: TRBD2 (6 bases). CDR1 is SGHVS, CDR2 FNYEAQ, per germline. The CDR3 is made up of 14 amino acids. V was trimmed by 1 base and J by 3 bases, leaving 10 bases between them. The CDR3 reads CASSLDQAGYEQYF. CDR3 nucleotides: TGTGCCAGCAGCTTAGACCAAGCGGGCTACGAGCAGTACTTC.